A selection of T cell receptor beta chains follows, all from one sample in a study of T-cell reconstitution after alpha-beta-depleted transplantation in children. TCRdb reanalysed the PCR reads using MiXCR and keeps one entry per CDR3 protein. The repertoire holds about 72,000 distinct CDR3 sequences, about 7% seen once, with approximately 2.4% in the top ten. The sample in question was PBMCs from the stem cell graft donor, obtained from the stem cell graft. These receptors were taken from a human donor who donated a stem cell graft to a child with acute lymphoblastic leukemia. CDR3s include the opening cysteine and the closing phenylalanine or tryptophan. The D gene is left open where the match is weak. Clone size is stated in some rows and not others, as once, few, many or a class when expanded.

TRBJ2-3	TRBD2	TRBV9	once	TGTGCCAGCAGCGTAGGGAGCGGGGGTAGCACAGATACGCAGTATTTT	CASSVGSGGSTDTQYF
TRBJ1-1	TRBD1	TRBV20-1	many	TGCAGTGCTAGAGACCTCCCTTACGACAGGGTGAACACTGAAGCTTTCTTT	CSARDLPYDRVNTEAFF
TRBJ1-1	TRBD1	TRBV7-9	many	TGTGCCAGCAGCCTCGCCCAGACAGGGACCTCTGAAGCTTTCTTT	CASSLAQTGTSEAFF
TRBJ1-5	TRBD1	TRBV10-3	.	TGTGCCATCAGTGAGTCCCCAGGACGACAGGGACGACTGGGCAATCAGCCCCAGCATTTT	CAISESPGRQGRLGNQPQHF
TRBJ1-3	.	TRBV12-3/TRBV12-4	many	TGTGCCAGCAGTTTCAGAGAAAACACCATATATTTT	CASSFRENTIYF
TRBJ2-5	TRBD1	TRBV7-9	many	TGTGCCAGCAGCGTATCAGGGGGCGGAGAGACCCAGTACTTC	CASSVSGGGETQYF
TRBJ1-6	TRBD1	TRBV7-4	few	TGTGCCAGCAGCTCGTCCCGGGACAGGGTGGTAGGTTCACCCCTCCACTTT	CASSSSRDRVVGSPLHF
TRBJ2-1	.	TRBV5-6	many	TGTGCCAGCAGCTTGTTACAGGTATCCTACAATGAGCAGTTCTTC	CASSLLQVSYNEQFF
TRBJ1-5	TRBD1	TRBV19	few	TGTGCCAGTAGTATAGGTGGGACAGATAATCAGCCCCAGCATTTT	CASSIGGTDNQPQHF
TRBJ1-5	.	TRBV4-3	many	TGCGCCAGCAGCTGGGGGGGGTCGGGTCAGCCCCAGCATTTT	CASSWGGSGQPQHF
TRBJ2-2	.	TRBV2	many	TGTGCCAGCAGTGATAGTGGGCCCGCGAACACCGGGGAGCTGTTTTTT	CASSDSGPANTGELFF
TRBJ1-1	.	TRBV7-9	.	TGTGCCAGCAGCTTAGCGTGGGGGGTTGAAGCTTTCTTT	CASSLAWGVEAFF
TRBJ2-7	TRBD2	TRBV29-1	many	TGCAGCGTCTCCTCCGGGACTAGCGGGAGAGGGGACGAGCAGTACTTC	CSVSSGTSGRGDEQYF
TRBJ1-1	.	TRBV25-1	many	TGTGCCAGTACTACAGGGCGCGCAGACACTGAAGCTTTCTTT	CASTTGRADTEAFF
TRBJ1-1	.	TRBV7-2	.	TGTGCCAGCAGCTGGGAGGGAAACACTGAAGCTTTCTTT	CASSWEGNTEAFF
TRBJ2-5	.	TRBV6-5	.	TGTGCCAGCCCGACAGGCCAAGAGACCCAGTACTTC	CASPTGQETQYF
TRBJ2-2	TRBD2	TRBV7-2	many	TGTGCCAGCAGCAAGACTAGCGGCCCGACCGGGGAGCTGTTTTTT	CASSKTSGPTGELFF
TRBJ2-2	TRBD2	TRBV28	few	TGTGCCAGCGTGGGGGGGAGATTATACGGGGAGCTGTTTTTT	CASVGGRLYGELFF
TRBJ2-2	.	TRBV6-1	few	TGTGCCAGCAGTGAAAACAGAGTCACCGGGGAGCTGTTTTTT	CASSENRVTGELFF
TRBJ2-3	.	TRBV12-2	few	TGTGCAAGTCGCTCCCAATGGCGGGCACTACGCCGGCCAGATACGCAGTATTTT	CASRSQWRALRRPDTQYF
TRBJ2-3	TRBD1	TRBV5-1	many	TGCGCCAGCAGCACAACAGGGACAGTAGATCGCACAGATACGCAGTATTTT	CASSTTGTVDRTDTQYF
TRBJ1-1	TRBD1	TRBV20-1	many	TGCAGTGCTAGAGATTTCTCGACAGGGGACACTGAAGCTTTCTTT	CSARDFSTGDTEAFF
TRBJ2-7	.	TRBV4-2	many	TGTGCCAGCAGCCAAGCGGACAGTTCAGCCTACGAGCAGTACTTC	CASSQADSSAYEQYF
TRBJ2-7	.	TRBV4-1	.	TGCGCCAGCAGCCAAGAGCACGGGTTATCCTACGAGCAGTACTTC	CASSQEHGLSYEQYF
TRBJ1-6	TRBD1	TRBV28	.	TGTGCCAGCAGTTTGCGTCCGACAGGGCAAAAGGGGAATTCACCCCTCCACTTT	CASSLRPTGQKGNSPLHF
TRBJ2-7	TRBD1	TRBV20-1	many	TGCAGTGCTAGAGATCAGGGACAGGGCGGGGAGCAGTACTTC	CSARDQGQGGEQYF
TRBJ1-1	TRBD1	TRBV6-5	many	TGTGCCAGCAGTTACGGGACAGCTCTGATCACTGAAGCTTTCTTT	CASSYGTALITEAFF
TRBJ2-1	.	TRBV6-1	few	TGTGCCAGCAAGAGAGCCGGGACAAAACTCTTC	CASKRAGTKLF
TRBJ2-1	.	TRBV5-4	.	TGTGCCAGCAGCCCGGACATGGGGGCGCGAGAGCAGTTCTTC	CASSPDMGAREQFF
TRBJ1-5	.	TRBV20-1	many	TGCAGTGCTAGCGACCTGGAGGGAAAAAGCAATCAGCCCCAGCATTTT	CSASDLEGKSNQPQHF
TRBJ2-1	TRBD1	TRBV5-6	many	TGTTCCAGCAGCTGGGAGACAGGGCTGAATGAGCAGTTCTTC	CSSSWETGLNEQFF
TRBJ2-3	TRBD2	TRBV12-3/TRBV12-4	.	TGTGCCAGCAGTTCCATCGCTAGCGGGGGAGGTGAGCAGTATTTT	CASSSIASGGGEQYF
TRBJ2-7	TRBD1	TRBV5-1	many	TGCGCCAGCAGCTTCCGATCCGGGACAGGGGGCGACGAGCAGTACTTC	CASSFRSGTGGDEQYF
TRBJ2-1	.	TRBV5-1	many	TGCGCCAGCAGCTCCGGACTTCCACCTTACAATGAGCAGTTCTTC	CASSSGLPPYNEQFF
TRBJ1-3	.	TRBV12-3/TRBV12-4	many	TGTGCCAGCAGTTTAGCGTTACAGGGACTAAGAAACACCATATATTTT	CASSLALQGLRNTIYF
TRBJ1-3	.	TRBV19	many	TGTGCCAGTAGTGTTGAGACTGGCCTGGGAAACACCATATATTTT	CASSVETGLGNTIYF
TRBJ1-1	.	TRBV29-1	few	TGCAGCGTTGAACCGATGAACACTGAAGCTTTCTTT	CSVEPMNTEAFF
TRBJ2-7	.	TRBV5-4	.	TGTGCCAGCAGCTTGGGACCGGACGAGCAGTACTTC	CASSLGPDEQYF
TRBJ2-1	TRBD1	TRBV3-1	many	TGTGCCAGCAGTCCAGGGACAGGCCACAATGAGCAGTTCTTC	CASSPGTGHNEQFF
TRBJ2-3	.	TRBV5-1	.	TGCGCCAGCAGCATGAGAGGGGTTCGCACAGATACGCAGTATTTT	CASSMRGVRTDTQYF
TRBJ1-1	TRBD1	TRBV11-3	many	TGTGCCAGCAGCTTTCGGAGGGACAGTGAAGCTTTCTTT	CASSFRRDSEAFF
TRBJ2-6	.	TRBV5-6	many	TGTGCCAGCAGCACACAACAGGGAGGAGGGGCCAACGTCCTGACTTTC	CASSTQQGGGANVLTF
TRBJ1-6	.	TRBV11-2	many	TGTGCCAGCAGCTTAGTTGTAAACACCCTAGGGAATTCACCCCTCCACTTT	CASSLVVNTLGNSPLHF
TRBJ2-2	.	TRBV7-6	.	TGTGCCAGCAGCTTAGAACCGGGACACAACACCGGGGAGCTGTTTTTT	CASSLEPGHNTGELFF
TRBJ1-2	.	TRBV7-6	few	TGTGCCAGCAGCCTTAGTCGAGCAGGGGATTATGGGTATGGCTACACCTTC	CASSLSRAGDYGYGYTF
TRBJ2-3	.	TRBV5-1	many	TGCGCCAGCAGCCTCCGGGACCCCCCAACGGATACGCAGTATTTT	CASSLRDPPTDTQYF
TRBJ2-4	TRBD1	TRBV7-2	many	TGTGCCAGCAGCTCCTTGGGGTTTGGGCAGGGGGCGCGAGACATTCAGTACTTC	CASSSLGFGQGARDIQYF
TRBJ2-1	TRBD2	TRBV4-2	many	TGTGCCAGCAGCCAGCTCCTCACTAGCGCTAACAATGAGCAGTTCTTC	CASSQLLTSANNEQFF
TRBJ2-1	TRBD2	TRBV20-1	many	TGCAGTGCTAGATCGGCTAGCGGATACAATGAGCAGTTCTTC	CSARSASGYNEQFF
TRBJ2-1	.	TRBV6-1	many	TGTGCCAGCAGTGAAGCGCGACCATCCTACAATGAGCAGTTCTTC	CASSEARPSYNEQFF
TRBJ2-2	.	TRBV25-1	many	TGTGCCAGCAGTGACGACAGGGGGGAGCTGTTTTTT	CASSDDRGELFF
TRBJ2-1	.	TRBV24-1	many	TGTGCCACCACGGGGCCGGGAGTAATCCATGAGCAGTTCTTC	CATTGPGVIHEQFF
TRBJ2-1	.	TRBV27	many	TGTGCCAGCAGTTTCGGGTCCTACAATGAGCAGTTCTTC	CASSFGSYNEQFF
TRBJ1-4	.	TRBV20-1	many	TGCAGTGCTAGAGATTATTCAGCAACTAATGAAAAACTGTTTTTT	CSARDYSATNEKLFF
TRBJ2-1	TRBD2	TRBV7-3	many	TGTGCCAGCAGCTTATGGGGCTCACCCGGGACTATCGATGAGCAGTTCTTC	CASSLWGSPGTIDEQFF
TRBJ2-3	TRBD2	TRBV11-2	many	TGTGCCAGCAGCTCTCGACTAGCGCAAGATACGCAGTATTTT	CASSSRLAQDTQYF
TRBJ1-6	TRBD1	TRBV4-3	many	TGCGCCAGCGGTCCCGGGACAGGACATTCACCCCTCCACTTT	CASGPGTGHSPLHF
TRBJ2-1	.	TRBV2	few	TGTGCCAGCAGTGAAGATGGTGCCCGGCCTCGTAATGAGCAGTTCTTC	CASSEDGARPRNEQFF
TRBJ2-4	TRBD2	TRBV20-1	few	TGCAGTGCTAGGACTAGCCTAAACATTCAGTACTTC	CSARTSLNIQYF